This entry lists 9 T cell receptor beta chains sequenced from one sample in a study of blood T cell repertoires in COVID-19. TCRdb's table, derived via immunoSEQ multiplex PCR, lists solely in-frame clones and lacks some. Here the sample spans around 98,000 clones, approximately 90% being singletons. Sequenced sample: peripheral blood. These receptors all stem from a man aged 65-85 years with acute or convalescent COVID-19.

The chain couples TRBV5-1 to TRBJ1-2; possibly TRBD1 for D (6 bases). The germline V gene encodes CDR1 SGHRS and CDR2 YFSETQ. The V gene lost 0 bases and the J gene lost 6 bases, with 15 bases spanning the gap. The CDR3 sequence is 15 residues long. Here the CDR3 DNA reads TGCGCCAGCAGCTTGGGACCTCAGGGGAAGGATGGCTACACCTTC. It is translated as CASSLGPQGKDGYTF.

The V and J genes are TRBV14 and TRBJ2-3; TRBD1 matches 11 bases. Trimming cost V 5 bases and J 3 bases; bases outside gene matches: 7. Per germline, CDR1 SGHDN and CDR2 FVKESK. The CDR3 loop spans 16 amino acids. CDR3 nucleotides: TGTGCCAGCAGCAGAGGACAGGGGGCAAGGACAGATACGCAGTATTTT. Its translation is CASSRGQGARTDTQYF. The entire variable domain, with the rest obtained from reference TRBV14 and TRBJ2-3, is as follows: EAGVTQFPSHSVIEKGQTVTLRCDPISGHDNLYWYRRVMGKEIKFLLHFVKESKQDESGMPNNRFLAERTGGTYSTLKVQPAELEDSGVYFCASSRGQGARTDTQYFGPGTRLTVL.

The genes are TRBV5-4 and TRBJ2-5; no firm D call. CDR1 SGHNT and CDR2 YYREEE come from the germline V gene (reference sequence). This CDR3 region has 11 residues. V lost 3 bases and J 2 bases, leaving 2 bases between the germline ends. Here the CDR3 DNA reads TGTGCCAGCAGCTCACAAGAGACCCAGTACTTC. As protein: CASSSQETQYF.

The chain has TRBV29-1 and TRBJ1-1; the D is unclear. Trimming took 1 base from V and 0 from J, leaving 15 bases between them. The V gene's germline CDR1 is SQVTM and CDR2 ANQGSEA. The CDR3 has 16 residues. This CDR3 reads CSVEGESPVMNTEAFF. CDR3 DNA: TGCAGCGTTGAAGGGGAGTCTCCCGTAATGAACACTGAAGCTTTCTTT.

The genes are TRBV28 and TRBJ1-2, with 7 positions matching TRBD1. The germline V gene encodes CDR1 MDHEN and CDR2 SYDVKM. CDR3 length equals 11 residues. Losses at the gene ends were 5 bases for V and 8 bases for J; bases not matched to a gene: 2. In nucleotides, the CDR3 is TGTGCCAGCAGTCCGACAGGGGGCTACACCTTC. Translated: CASSPTGGYTF.

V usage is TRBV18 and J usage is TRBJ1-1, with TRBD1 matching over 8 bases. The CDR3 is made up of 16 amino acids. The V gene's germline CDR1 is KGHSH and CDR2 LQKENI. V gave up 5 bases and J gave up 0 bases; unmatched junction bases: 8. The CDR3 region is CASSAGQGPMNTEAFF. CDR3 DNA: TGTGCCAGCTCAGCCGGACAGGGTCCCATGAACACTGAAGCTTTCTTT.

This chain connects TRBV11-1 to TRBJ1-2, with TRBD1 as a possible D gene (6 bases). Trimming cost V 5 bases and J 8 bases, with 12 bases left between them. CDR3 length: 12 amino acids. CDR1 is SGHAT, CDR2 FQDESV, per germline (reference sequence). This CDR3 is CASSPTGKGYTF. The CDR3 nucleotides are TGTGCCAGCAGCCCCACAGGGAAGGGCTACACCTTC.

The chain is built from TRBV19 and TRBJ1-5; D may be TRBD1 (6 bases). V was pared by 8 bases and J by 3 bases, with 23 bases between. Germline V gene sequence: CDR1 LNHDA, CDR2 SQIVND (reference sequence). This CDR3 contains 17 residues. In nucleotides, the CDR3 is TGTGCCAGTCGACTACAGGGAACTTCATACTCCAATCAGCCCCAGCATTTT. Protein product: CASRLQGTSYSNQPQHF.

CDR3 DNA: TGTGCCAGCAGTTTCCGCCCCAGGGGGCGAAATCAGAATGAGCAGTTCTTC. It translates to CASSFRPRGRNQNEQFF. The chain has TRBV27 and TRBJ2-1; 8 bases are a match to TRBD1. The CDR3 totals 17 residues. J lost 7 bases, V lost 3 bases, and 14 bases had no gene match. Germline loops: CDR1 MNHEY, CDR2 SMNVEV (reference sequence).